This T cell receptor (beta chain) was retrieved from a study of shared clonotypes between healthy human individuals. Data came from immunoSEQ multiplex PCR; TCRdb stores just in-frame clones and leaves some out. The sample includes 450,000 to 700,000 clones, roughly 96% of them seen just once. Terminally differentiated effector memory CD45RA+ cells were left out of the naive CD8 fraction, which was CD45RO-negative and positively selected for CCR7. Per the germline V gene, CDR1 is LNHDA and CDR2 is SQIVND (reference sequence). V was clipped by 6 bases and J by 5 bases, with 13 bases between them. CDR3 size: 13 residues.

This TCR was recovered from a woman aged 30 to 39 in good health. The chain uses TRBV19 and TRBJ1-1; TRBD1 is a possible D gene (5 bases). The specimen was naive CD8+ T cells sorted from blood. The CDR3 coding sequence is TGTGCCAGTAGAGGAAGAGGGGATACTGAAGCTTTCTTT. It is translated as CASRGRGDTEAFF.